A single sample is the source of the 20 T cell receptor beta chains below, sequenced in a study of T-cell reconstitution after alpha-beta-depleted transplantation in children (dated by TCRdb to about 2016). Receptors were amplified or captured by PCR. The instrument was an Illumina HiSeq 2500. TCR libraries were prepared with molecular barcoding, using unique molecular identifiers to normalize TCRbeta repertoire quantification. TCRdb's own reprocessing of the public reads used fastp at Q25 and MiXCR and kept productive beta chains. Every CDR3 protein is listed once, alongside the most common genes and DNA of its rows. The sample contains around 200,000 distinct CDR3 sequences, around 6.8% of them found a single time. 3% of the sample rests with the top ten. Sequenced material: PBMCs from the stem cell graft donor, taken from the stem cell graft. Receptors were obtained from a human donor who donated a stem cell graft to a child with Wiskott-Aldrich syndrome.

This clonotype was picked up many times. The V and J genes are TRBV9 and TRBJ1-3; 7 bases line up with TRBD1. Germline assignment: CDR1 SGDLS and CDR2 YYNGEE. The CDR3 is 15 amino acids. V gave up 4 bases and J gave up 11 bases; unmatched junction bases: 15. CDR3 in amino acids: CASSLVGTVGEAIYF. As DNA, the CDR3 is TGTGCCAGCAGCCTAGTTGGGACAGTCGGGGAAGCCATATATTTT.

At least ten counts were recorded for this clonotype. The J gene is TRBJ2-3, the V gene TRBV6-4; 8 bases agree with TRBD1. The trim removed 6 bases at V and 4 bases at J, leaving 6 bases unmatched. This CDR3 contains 14 residues. From germline, CDR1 is MRHNA and CDR2 SNTAGT. CDR3 sequence: CASSEDRVSDTQYF. DNA of the CDR3: TGTGCCAGCAGCGAGGACAGGGTTTCAGATACGCAGTATTTT.

This clonotype was recorded at least ten times. The chain carries TRBV5-1 and TRBJ2-1; D may be TRBD2 (5 bases). The CDR3 covers 14 residues. Germline assignment: CDR1 SGHRS and CDR2 YFSETQ. V was trimmed by 4 bases and J by 7 bases, leaving 15 bases between them. The CDR3 spells CASSGSSTENEQFF. In DNA, the CDR3 is TGCGCCAGCAGCGGGAGCTCGACGGAGAATGAGCAGTTCTTC. Using reference TRBV5-1 and TRBJ2-1 for the parts outside the CDR3, the full variable domain is KAGVTQTPRYLIKTRGQQVTLSCSPISGHRSVSWYQQTPGQGLQFLFEYFSETQRNKGNFPGRFSGRQFSNSRSEMNVSTLELGDSALYLCASSGSSTENEQFFGPGTRLTVL.

This clonotype was picked up many times. The chain has TRBV4-1 and TRBJ2-3; 7 bases align to TRBD1. In germline, CDR1 is MGHRA, CDR2 YSYEKL. The CDR3 contains 17 residues. The J segment lost 2 bases and the V segment lost 2 bases, leaving 10 bases of the junction unmatched. CDR3: CASSQSEQGFLTDTQYF. The CDR3 DNA follows: TGCGCCAGCAGCCAAAGCGAACAGGGGTTTCTCACAGATACGCAGTATTTT.

This clonotype was picked up many times. The chain joins TRBV5-1 to TRBJ1-6, with no clear D. CDR1 and CDR2 from the germline V gene are SGHRS and YFSETQ. The ends were cut back, 1 base at V and 6 bases at J, with 8 bases in the middle. The CDR3 loop spans 14 amino acids. The CDR3 DNA reads TGCGCCAGCAGCTTGCGGAATATTAATTCACCCCTCCACTTT. The encoded protein is CASSLRNINSPLHF.

This chain connects TRBV20-1 to TRBJ2-4, with 9 bases fitting TRBD1. The CDR3 totals 17 residues. Germline V gives CDR1 DFQATT, CDR2 SNEGSKA (reference sequence). V lost 3 bases and J lost 5; bases outside the gene matches: 14. Here the CDR3 DNA reads TGCAGTGCTAGGGAGGGTTGGACAGGGGAAACCCAAAACATTCAGTACTTC. Its translation: CSAREGWTGETQNIQYF.

This clonotype was seen ten or more times. The rearrangement uses TRBV24-1 and TRBJ2-1; the match to TRBD1 covers 8 bases. This CDR3 is 15 amino acids long. Germline V gives CDR1 KGHDR, CDR2 SFDVKD. The ends lost 6 bases at V and 2 bases at J; junction bases unmatched: 5. DNA of the CDR3: TGTGCCACCAGTAAAACAGGGGGGACCTACAATGAGCAGTTCTTC. Translating it yields CATSKTGGTYNEQFF.

Many counts were recorded for this clonotype. The chain has TRBV27 and TRBJ2-7; 9 positions match TRBD2. The length of the CDR3 is 14 residues. Germline V CDR1 and CDR2: MNHEY, SMNVEV (reference sequence). The junction had 5 bases not matched to a gene; V was cut back by 6 bases and J by 2 bases. For the CDR3, the DNA is TGTGCCAGCAGGCGGGGGGGGTTGACCTACGAGCAGTACTTC. This encodes CASRRGGLTYEQYF.

This clonotype was seen ten or more times. This sequence joins TRBV7-6 and TRBJ2-3; tentatively, D is TRBD1 or TRBD2 (5 bases each). Trimming left V 5 bases short and J 2 bases short, with 11 bases between. Germline V gene sequence: CDR1 SGHVS, CDR2 FNYEAQ. The CDR3 extends over 14 amino acids. As DNA, the CDR3 is TGTGCCAGCAGCCCTGGGACGGCCACAGATACGCAGTATTTT. It codes for CASSPGTATDTQYF.

This clonotype has ten or more counts. V usage is TRBV12-3 or TRBV12-4 and J usage is TRBJ1-1; D is uncertain. CDR3 length equals 14 residues. V was shortened by 1 base and J by 3 bases, with 9 bases between the two germline ends. The CDR3: CASSLESMYTEAFF. CDR3 DNA sequence: TGTGCCAGCAGTTTAGAGTCGATGTACACTGAAGCTTTCTTT.

This clonotype has a count of ten or more. As DNA, the CDR3 is TGCAGTGCTAGAAGGGCAGGGGCATGGGGCTACACCTTC. Encoded protein: CSARRAGAWGYTF. This chain links TRBV20-1 with TRBJ1-2; tentatively, D is TRBD1 (6 bases). Trimming shortened V by 2 bases and J by 8 bases, and 15 bases separated the two germline ends. CDR1 is DFQATT and CDR2 is SNEGSKA in the germline V gene (reference sequence). This CDR3 region has 13 residues.

As concerns this clonotype: A much larger clone lies one base from this, so it may be a read error. The chain couples TRBV28 to TRBJ1-2, with TRBD1 identical over 7 bases. The germline gives CDR1 MDHEN, CDR2 SYDVKM. CDR3 length equals 12 residues. V trimming: 8 bases; J trimming: 9 bases; junction bases outside the gene matches: 9. The CDR3 region has the DNA TGTGCCAGCGAAGACAGGGTATATAGCTACACCTTC. It translates to CASEDRVYSYTF.

The chain has TRBV25-1 and TRBJ2-5, with a tentative D call TRBD1 (5 bases). The germline V gene encodes CDR1 MGHDK and CDR2 SYGVNS. This CDR3 has 14 amino acids. V was clipped by 0 bases and J by 3 bases, with 8 bases between them. In DNA form, the CDR3 reads TGTGCCAGCAGTGAATATCCGACAGAAGAGACCCAGTACTTC. Translated: CASSEYPTEETQYF. Using reference TRBV25-1 and TRBJ2-5 for the parts outside the CDR3, the full variable domain is EADIYQTPRYLVIGTGKKITLECSQTMGHDKMYWYQQDPGMELHLIHYSYGVNSTEKGDLSSESTVSRIRTEHFPLTLESARPSHTSQYLCASSEYPTEETQYFGPGTRLLVL.

This clonotype was found many times. V gene TRBV24-1 combines with J gene TRBJ1-3; no clear D gene. CDR3 size: 13 residues. V was trimmed by 5 bases and J by 2 bases, leaving 6 bases between them. CDR1 and CDR2 from the germline V gene are KGHDR and SFDVKD. The CDR3 sequence is CATSAGAGNTIYF. The CDR3 DNA sequence: TGTGCCACCAGTGCAGGCGCTGGAAACACCATATATTTT.

V is TRBV28 and J is TRBJ2-7, with a possible D match to TRBD2 (5 bases). The V gene's germline CDR1 is MDHEN and CDR2 SYDVKM. The V end was cut by 10 bases, the J end by 0 bases, with 13 bases between. The CDR3 is 13 amino acids. The CDR3 sequence is CATSGSSSYEQYF. In DNA, the CDR3 is TGTGCCACCTCGGGGAGTAGCTCCTACGAGCAGTACTTC. The complete variable domain, with remaining parts taken from reference TRBV28 and TRBJ2-7, reads DVKVTQSSRYLVKRTGEKVFLECVQDMDHENMFWYRQDPGLGLRLIYFSYDVKMKEKGDIPEGYSVSREKKERFSLILESASTNQTSMYLCATSGSSSYEQYFGPGTRLTVT.

This clonotype showed up many times. The rearrangement links TRBV29-1 to TRBJ1-2, with 10 bases lining up with TRBD1. J lost 5 bases, V lost 1 base, and 13 bases had no gene match. Germline V gives CDR1 SQVTM, CDR2 ANQGSEA. The CDR3 is 17 amino acids. The CDR3 bases are TGCAGCGTTGAAGGCGGGACTGAGACAGGGGGCGCTTATGGCTACACCTTC. This encodes CSVEGGTETGGAYGYTF.

This clonotype has just a few counts. The chain is built from TRBV7-7 and TRBJ2-1, with TRBD2 matching 9 bases. The V segment lost 1 base and the J segment 1 base; nucleotides outside the gene matches: 5. Germline V gene data show CDR1 as SSHAT and CDR2 as FNYEAQ (reference sequence). The CDR3 consists of 17 residues. CDR3 loop: CASSLVFTSGSYNEQFF. Here the CDR3 DNA reads TGTGCCAGCAGCTTAGTCTTTACTAGCGGGTCCTACAATGAGCAGTTCTTC. Looking up the rest from reference TRBV7-7 and TRBJ2-1 gives the full variable domain: GAGVSQSPRYKVTKRGQDVTLRCDPISSHATLYWYQQALGQGPEFLTYFNYEAQPDKSGLPSDRFSAERPEGSISTLTIQRTEQRDSAMYRCASSLVFTSGSYNEQFFGPGTRLTVL.

This clonotype was detected many times. This chain uses TRBV12-3 or TRBV12-4 with TRBJ1-1, with a tentative D call TRBD1 (5 bases). V dropped 1 base and J dropped 3 bases, with 12 bases sitting between them. The CDR3 runs 15 residues. CDR3 nucleotide sequence: TGTGCCAGCAGTTTAGACGGGGGTTTCGACACTGAAGCTTTCTTT. Translation gives CASSLDGGFDTEAFF.

This clonotype was seen ten or more times. CDR3 DNA sequence: TGTGCCAGCAGTTACAGCGGGAGAGACAATGAGTGGCAGTTCTTC. Translating it yields CASSYSGRDNEWQFF. The V gene is TRBV6-5, the J gene TRBJ2-1, with 8 nucleotides matching TRBD2. The CDR3 contains 15 residues. Losses at the gene ends were 2 bases for V and 12 bases for J; bases not matched to a gene: 12. CDR1 and CDR2 from the germline V gene are MNHEY and SVGAGI.

This clonotype was counted many times. The V gene is TRBV24-1, the J gene TRBJ2-3; no definite D call. The CDR3 is made up of 16 amino acids. The V end was cut by 1 base, the J end by 1 base, with 11 bases between. Germline V gene sequence: CDR1 KGHDR, CDR2 SFDVKD. DNA for the CDR3: TGTGCCACCAGTGATTTTCTCGGCGCAGGCACAGATACGCAGTATTTT. It is translated as CATSDFLGAGTDTQYF.